A selection of T cell receptor beta chains follows, all from one sample in a study of cytomegalovirus exposure and HLA in healthy donors. Sequencing was performed with immunoSEQ multiplex PCR; in TCRdb, only in-frame clones are kept and a portion is missing. The sample has about 84,000 clones, around three fifths seen once; the top ten hold 14% to 15%. Specimen: PBMCs. Source of these receptors: a woman in her thirties or forties in good health and CMV-seropositive. CDR3s include the opening cysteine and the closing phenylalanine or tryptophan. D genes are given only for firm matches. Rows may omit the clone size; those that give it use once, few, many or a size class.

v_call	d_call	j_call	clone_size	cdr3_aa	cdr3_nt
TRBV6-5	TRBD2	TRBJ2-3	-	CASSYARGRGDTQYF	TGTGCCAGCAGTTACGCCCGCGGGAGAGGAGATACGCAGTATTTT
TRBV28	-	TRBJ1-5	-	CASSLSLGGAQPQHF	TGTGCCAGCAGTTTATCATTGGGAGGTGCTCAGCCCCAGCATTTT
TRBV27	-	TRBJ2-1	few	CASILDSGEQFF	TGTGCCAGCATCTTGGACAGTGGGGAGCAGTTCTTC
TRBV4-1	TRBD1	TRBJ2-5	-	CASSQGQGALETQYF	TGCGCCAGCAGCCAGGGACAGGGGGCTCTGGAGACCCAGTACTTC
TRBV27	TRBD1	TRBJ2-7	-	CASRQGASYEQYF	TGTGCCAGTAGACAGGGGGCGTCCTACGAGCAGTACTTC
TRBV15	-	TRBJ2-3	-	CATSRVGVYTQYF	TGTGCCACCAGCAGAGTCGGGGTCTATACGCAGTATTTT
TRBV5-1	TRBD2	TRBJ2-7	-	CASSPNGGNGEQYF	TGCGCCAGCAGCCCAAACGGGGGGAATGGGGAGCAGTACTTC
TRBV28	TRBD1	TRBJ2-7	-	CASSLFTGGGEQYF	TGTGCCAGCAGTTTATTCACAGGGGGAGGCGAGCAGTACTTC
TRBV28	-	TRBJ1-5	-	CASSAGGERNQPQHF	TGTGCCAGCAGCGCGGGGGGGGAACGCAATCAGCCCCAGCATTTT
TRBV13	-	TRBJ1-1	-	CASSLYGQPKIDFF	TGTGCCAGCAGCTTATATGGGCAGCCGAAGATCGATTTCTTT
TRBV19	-	TRBJ2-7	-	CASSILGVREQYF	TGTGCCAGTAGTATCTTGGGAGTCCGCGAGCAGTACTTC
TRBV6-6	TRBD2	TRBJ2-7	-	CASESLSGRAGYEQYF	TGTGCCAGCGAATCCCTCAGCGGGAGGGCGGGGTACGAGCAGTACTTC
TRBV15	TRBD2	TRBJ2-1	-	CATSRSTGTSGRGEQFF	TGTGCCACCAGCAGAAGCACCGGGACTAGCGGTCGGGGTGAGCAGTTCTTC
TRBV7-8	TRBD2	TRBJ2-5	-	CASSPRPGLAGVGETQYF	TGTGCCAGCAGCCCGCGTCCGGGACTAGCGGGAGTCGGAGAGACCCAGTACTTC
TRBV27	-	TRBJ2-3	-	CASSPGQLGTDTQYF	TGTGCCAGCAGTCCAGGTCAGCTTGGCACAGATACGCAGTATTTT
TRBV5-4	-	TRBJ1-1	few	CASSLFGRSRADTEAFF	TGTGCCAGCAGCCTTTTCGGACGTTCAAGAGCGGACACTGAAGCTTTCTTT
TRBV2	-	TRBJ1-1	-	CASIPVNTEAFF	TGTGCCAGCATCCCAGTTAACACTGAAGCTTTCTTT
TRBV5-1	-	TRBJ2-5	-	CASSLATSGGETQYF	TGCGCCAGCAGCTTGGCGACTAGTGGGGGAGAGACCCAGTACTTC
TRBV7-3	-	TRBJ1-1	-	CASSPQPGSEAFF	TGTGCCAGCAGCCCTCAGCCAGGTTCTGAAGCTTTCTTT
TRBV7-9	-	TRBJ1-1	few	CSSSLNGGFRAFF	TGTTCCAGCAGCTTAAATGGCGGCTTCCGAGCTTTCTTT
TRBV7-9	-	TRBJ2-5	once	CASSLTAYQETQYF	TGTGCCAGCAGCTTGACAGCTTACCAAGAGACCCAGTACTTC
TRBV28	TRBD1	TRBJ2-7	-	CASSFRDREGEQYF	TGTGCCAGCAGTTTCCGGGACAGGGAAGGGGAGCAGTACTTC
TRBV7-2	-	TRBJ2-5	-	CASSRATSRETQYF	TGTGCCAGCAGCCGCGCAACTAGCAGAGAGACCCAGTACTTC
TRBV21-1	-	TRBJ1-2	few	CASSPRDSGPYGYTF	TGTGCCAGCAGCCCACGGGACAGCGGTCCCTATGGCTACACCTTC
TRBV28	-	TRBJ1-2	-	CASSFKGIYGYTF	TGTGCCAGCAGTTTTAAGGGGATCTATGGCTACACCTTC
TRBV28	-	TRBJ2-7	-	CASSPGDQREQYF	TGTGCCAGCAGTCCGGGGGACCAGCGGGAGCAGTACTTC
TRBV19	-	TRBJ1-6	few	CASRRLGGQQNSPLHF	TGTGCCAGTAGGCGATTGGGAGGGCAGCAGAATTCACCCCTCCACTTT
TRBV10-3	TRBD2	TRBJ2-2	-	CAILADNTGELFF	TGTGCCATTCTAGCGGATAACACCGGGGAGCTGTTTTTT
TRBV15	TRBD1	TRBJ1-2	few	CATSRVLQGGGYTF	TGTGCCACCAGCAGAGTACTGCAGGGGGGCGGCTACACCTTC
TRBV18	-	TRBJ1-3	-	CASADSYGSGNTIYF	TGTGCCAGCGCGGACAGTTACGGGTCTGGAAACACCATATATTTT
TRBV29-1	-	TRBJ1-2	-	CSVGGFGGFYGYTF	TGCAGCGTTGGAGGTTTCGGGGGATTCTATGGCTACACCTTC
TRBV30	TRBD2	TRBJ2-7	-	CAWSVRAGVILEQYF	TGTGCCTGGAGTGTACGAGCGGGAGTCATCCTCGAGCAGTACTTC
TRBV7-2	-	TRBJ1-5	few	CASSLVGQPQHF	TGTGCCAGCAGCTTAGTGGGCCAGCCCCAGCATTTT
TRBV19	TRBD1	TRBJ1-5	-	CASKEKATGGNQPQHF	TGTGCCAGTAAAGAAAAGGCGACAGGGGGCAATCAGCCCCAGCATTTT
TRBV6-6	-	TRBJ1-1	-	CATKPPTGMNTEAFF	TGTGCCACCAAACCGCCCACAGGGATGAACACTGAAGCTTTCTTT
TRBV11-2	-	TRBJ2-1	few	CASSLDPRTDWPPYNEQFF	TGTGCCAGCAGCTTAGATCCCAGGACAGACTGGCCACCCTACAATGAGCAGTTCTTC
TRBV4-2	TRBD1	TRBJ1-4	-	CASSQGLGQANEKLFF	TGTGCCAGCAGCCAAGGTTTGGGACAGGCTAATGAAAAACTGTTTTTT
TRBV28	TRBD2	TRBJ2-1	-	CASSRTGTRSYNEQFF	TGTGCCAGCAGTCGCACCGGGACTAGGAGCTACAATGAGCAGTTCTTC
TRBV5-6	-	TRBJ2-7	-	CASSHGAAEQYF	TGTGCCAGCAGCCATGGAGCGGCCGAGCAGTACTTC
TRBV4-1	TRBD2	TRBJ2-1	-	CASSQVFTSGRANEQFF	TGCGCCAGCAGCCAAGTGTTCACTAGCGGGAGGGCTAATGAGCAGTTCTTC
TRBV2	TRBD1	TRBJ1-1	once	CASSEWTGMSEAFF	TGTGCCAGCAGTGAATGGACAGGGATGTCTGAAGCTTTCTTT
TRBV7-9	-	TRBJ1-1	few	CASSWSTEAFF	TGTGCCAGCAGCTGGAGTACTGAAGCTTTCTTT